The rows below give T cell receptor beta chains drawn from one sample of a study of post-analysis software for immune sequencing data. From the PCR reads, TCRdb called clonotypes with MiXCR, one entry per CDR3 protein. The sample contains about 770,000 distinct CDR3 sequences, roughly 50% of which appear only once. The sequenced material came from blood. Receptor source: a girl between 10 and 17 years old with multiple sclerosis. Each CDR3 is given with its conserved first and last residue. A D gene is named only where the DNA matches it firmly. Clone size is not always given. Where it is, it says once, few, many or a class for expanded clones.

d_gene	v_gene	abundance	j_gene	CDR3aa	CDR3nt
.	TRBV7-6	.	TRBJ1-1	CASSWREDTEAFF	TGTGCCAGCAGTTGGAGGGAAGACACTGAAGCTTTCTTT
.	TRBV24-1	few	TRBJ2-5	CATSDPGGEVQETQYF	TGTGCCACCAGTGACCCGGGTGGGGAAGTCCAAGAGACCCAGTACTTC
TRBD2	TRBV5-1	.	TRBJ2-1	CASSSGLADVNEQFF	TGCGCCAGCAGCTCGGGACTAGCGGACGTCAATGAGCAGTTCTTC
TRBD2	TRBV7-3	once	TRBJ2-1	CASSLYPPSGSTREQFF	TGTGCCAGCAGCTTATATCCTCCTAGCGGGTCTACGAGGGAGCAGTTCTTC
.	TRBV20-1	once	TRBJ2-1	CSGGRVNSYNEQFF	TGCAGTGGCGGGCGGGTAAACTCCTACAATGAGCAGTTCTTC
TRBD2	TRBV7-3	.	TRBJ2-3	CASSLAGGGFTDTQYF	TGTGCCAGCAGCTTAGCTGGCGGGGGATTCACAGATACGCAGTATTTT
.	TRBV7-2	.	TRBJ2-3	CASSGRGGHTDTQYF	TGTGCCAGCAGCGGACGCGGGGGCCACACAGATACGCAGTATTTT
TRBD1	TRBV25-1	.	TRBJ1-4	CASSESKGAGEKLFF	TGTGCCAGCAGTGAATCGAAGGGGGCAGGGGAAAAACTGTTTTTT
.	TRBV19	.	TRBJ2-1	CASSSGGDTYNEQFF	TGTGCCAGTAGTAGCGGGGGCGATACCTACAATGAGCAGTTCTTC
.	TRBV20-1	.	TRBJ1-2	CSASPADYGYTF	TGCAGTGCTAGTCCAGCTGACTATGGCTACACCTTC
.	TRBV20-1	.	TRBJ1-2	CSAGVAGHGYGYTF	TGCAGTGCTGGGGTGGCAGGGCATGGCTATGGCTACACCTTC
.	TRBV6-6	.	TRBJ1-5	CASSYAQSNQPQHF	TGTGCCAGCAGTTACGCTCAGTCCAATCAGCCCCAGCATTTT
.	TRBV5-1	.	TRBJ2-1	CASSLSGDGYNEQFF	TGCGCCAGCAGCTTGAGTGGAGACGGGTACAATGAGCAGTTCTTC
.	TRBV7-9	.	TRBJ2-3	CASMVARTDTQYF	TGTGCCAGCATGGTGGCCCGCACAGATACGCAGTATTTT
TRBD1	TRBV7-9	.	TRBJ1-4	CASSSRTGANEKLFF	TGTGCCAGCAGCTCGCGGACAGGGGCGAATGAAAAACTGTTTTTT
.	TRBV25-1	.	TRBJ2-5	CASSESHLAGETQYF	TGTGCCAGCAGTGAATCCCACTTGGCGGGGGAGACCCAGTACTTC
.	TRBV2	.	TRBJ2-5	CARKTGAKETQYF	TGTGCCAGGAAGACGGGAGCCAAAGAGACCCAGTACTTC
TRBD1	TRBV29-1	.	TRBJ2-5	CSVGPDRAGWETQYF	TGCAGCGTTGGCCCCGACAGGGCAGGATGGGAGACCCAGTACTTC
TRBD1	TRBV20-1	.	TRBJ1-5	CSARPMGQGQPQHF	TGCAGTGCTAGGCCCATGGGACAGGGACAGCCCCAGCATTTT
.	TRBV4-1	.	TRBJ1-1	CASSQGASGTEAFF	TGCGCCAGCAGCCAAGGGGCCTCGGGGACTGAAGCTTTCTTT
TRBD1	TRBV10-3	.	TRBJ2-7	CAISVGQVGYEQYF	TGCGCCATCAGTGTCGGACAGGTAGGCTACGAGCAGTACTTC
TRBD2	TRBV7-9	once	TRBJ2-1	CASSGGLGSFWAVQFF	TGTGCCAGCAGCGGGGGACTAGGTTCCTTTTGGGCAGTGCAGTTCTTC
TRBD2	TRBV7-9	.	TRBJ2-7	CASSSGLAGLVYEQYF	TGTGCCAGCAGCTCGGGACTAGCGGGACTGGTGTACGAGCAGTACTTC
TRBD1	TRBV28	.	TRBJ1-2	CASSNGQGTFYGYTF	TGTGCCAGCAGTAATGGACAGGGGACCTTCTATGGCTACACCTTC
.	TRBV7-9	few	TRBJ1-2	CASRGDLANYGYTF	TGTGCCAGTCGCGGGGATCTAGCAAACTATGGCTACACCTTC
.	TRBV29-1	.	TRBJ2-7	CSVESHRDNEQYF	TGCAGCGTTGAATCTCACAGGGACAATGAGCAGTACTTC